A selection of T cell receptor beta chains follows, all from one sample in a study of T-cell reconstitution after alpha-beta-depleted transplantation in children. A single record per CDR3 protein comes from TCRdb applying MiXCR to the PCR reads. The table has just over 350,000 distinct CDR3 sequences, about 14% seen once; the top ten hold approximately 4.3%. The material sequenced was PBMCs, taken from the stem cell graft. These receptors all come from a human donor who donated a stem cell graft to a child with Fanconi anemia. The CDR3 runs from the conserved cysteine through the conserved F or W. D genes are given only for firm matches. Not every row has a clone size; where given, it reads once, few, many or a size class.

v_call: TRBV12-3/TRBV12-4
j_call: TRBJ1-2
clone_size: -
d_call: -
cdr3_nt: TGTGCCAGCAGCCCAAAGGGTGCAGGGGCGTCCGGCGGCTACACCTTC
cdr3_aa: CASSPKGAGASGGYTF

v_call: TRBV25-1
j_call: TRBJ2-2
clone_size: many
d_call: -
cdr3_nt: TGTGCCAGCAGGGGGGAACTGAACACCGGGGAGCTGTTTTTT
cdr3_aa: CASRGELNTGELFF

v_call: TRBV5-1
j_call: TRBJ1-1
clone_size: few
d_call: -
cdr3_nt: TGCGCCAGCAGTCCACAAGCCGACACTGAAGCTTTCTTT
cdr3_aa: CASSPQADTEAFF

v_call: TRBV5-1
j_call: TRBJ1-1
clone_size: many
d_call: -
cdr3_nt: TGCGCCAGCCCTCGGGGGAGGTCGTACACTGAAGCTTTCTTT
cdr3_aa: CASPRGRSYTEAFF

v_call: TRBV28
j_call: TRBJ2-4
clone_size: many
d_call: -
cdr3_nt: TGTGCCAGCAGTTCCGAAAGGGGGGTTTGGGCCAAAAACATTCAGTACTTC
cdr3_aa: CASSSERGVWAKNIQYF

v_call: TRBV6-1
j_call: TRBJ1-2
clone_size: many
d_call: -
cdr3_nt: TGTGCCAGCAGTATTCAGGCAGGAGGATATGGCTACACCTTC
cdr3_aa: CASSIQAGGYGYTF

v_call: TRBV5-1
j_call: TRBJ1-3
clone_size: -
d_call: -
cdr3_nt: TGCGCCAGCAGCCCTCAGGCTAGCTCTGGAAACACCATATATTTT
cdr3_aa: CASSPQASSGNTIYF

v_call: TRBV5-1
j_call: TRBJ2-5
clone_size: many
d_call: -
cdr3_nt: TGCGCCAGCAGCCCCGGTGGCGGAGGAGAGACCCAGTACTTC
cdr3_aa: CASSPGGGGETQYF

v_call: TRBV11-2
j_call: TRBJ1-6
clone_size: -
d_call: TRBD1
cdr3_nt: TGTGCCAGCAGCCGCACGACAGGGGGGAATTCACCCCTCCACTTT
cdr3_aa: CASSRTTGGNSPLHF

v_call: TRBV6-1
j_call: TRBJ1-1
clone_size: many
d_call: -
cdr3_nt: TGTGCCAGCAGTGAAGTGGGAGGGGTGAACACTGAAGCTTTCTTT
cdr3_aa: CASSEVGGVNTEAFF

v_call: TRBV12-3/TRBV12-4
j_call: TRBJ2-1
clone_size: many
d_call: -
cdr3_nt: TGTGCCAGCAGTTTACATGAGCAGTTCTTC
cdr3_aa: CASSLHEQFF

v_call: TRBV19
j_call: TRBJ1-1
clone_size: -
d_call: -
cdr3_nt: TGTGCCAGTAACCACAGGTCGGCCGGCGCTGAAGCTTTCTTT
cdr3_aa: CASNHRSAGAEAFF

v_call: TRBV7-8
j_call: TRBJ1-5
clone_size: -
d_call: TRBD1
cdr3_nt: TGTGCCAGCAGCCCAGGGACAGGGATAAATCAGCCCCAGCATTTT
cdr3_aa: CASSPGTGINQPQHF

v_call: TRBV27
j_call: TRBJ1-1
clone_size: few
d_call: -
cdr3_nt: TGTGCCAGCAGTACGTTAACAGGGAGAACTGAAGCTTTCTTT
cdr3_aa: CASSTLTGRTEAFF

v_call: TRBV11-2
j_call: TRBJ2-5
clone_size: -
d_call: -
cdr3_nt: TGTGCCAGCAGCTTAGATCTGGGGCTCCAAGAGACCCAGTACTTC
cdr3_aa: CASSLDLGLQETQYF

v_call: TRBV5-1
j_call: TRBJ2-3
clone_size: many
d_call: -
cdr3_nt: TGCGCCAGCAGCGGACAGAACACAGATACGCAGTATTTT
cdr3_aa: CASSGQNTDTQYF

v_call: TRBV15
j_call: TRBJ2-6
clone_size: few
d_call: -
cdr3_nt: TGTGCCACCAGCAGAGATATGCGTTCTGGGGCCAACGTCCTGACTTTC
cdr3_aa: CATSRDMRSGANVLTF

v_call: TRBV12-3/TRBV12-4
j_call: TRBJ1-6
clone_size: many
d_call: TRBD1
cdr3_nt: TGTGCCAGCAGCCTACAGGGGGGTGGTTCACCCCTCCACTTT
cdr3_aa: CASSLQGGGSPLHF

v_call: TRBV7-6
j_call: TRBJ1-3
clone_size: many
d_call: -
cdr3_nt: TGTGCCAGCAGCTTAGGGCAGGGCCTCTCTGGAAACACCATATATTTT
cdr3_aa: CASSLGQGLSGNTIYF

v_call: TRBV6-5
j_call: TRBJ1-1
clone_size: -
d_call: -
cdr3_nt: TGTGCCAGCAGTTTCAGGGATTATGGAAACACTGAAGCTTTCTTT
cdr3_aa: CASSFRDYGNTEAFF

v_call: TRBV5-5
j_call: TRBJ1-2
clone_size: -
d_call: TRBD1
cdr3_nt: TGTGCCAGCAGCCTGGGACAGGACTTTATTGGCTACACCTTC
cdr3_aa: CASSLGQDFIGYTF

v_call: TRBV6-2/TRBV6-3
j_call: TRBJ2-7
clone_size: -
d_call: -
cdr3_nt: TGTGCCAGCAGTCCTGGACGACCCAGGAGCTCCTACGAGCAGTACTTC
cdr3_aa: CASSPGRPRSSYEQYF

v_call: TRBV5-6
j_call: TRBJ2-5
clone_size: many
d_call: -
cdr3_nt: TGTGCCAGCAGCATAAGGAGAGAGACCCAGTACTTC
cdr3_aa: CASSIRRETQYF

v_call: TRBV6-5
j_call: TRBJ2-7
clone_size: many
d_call: -
cdr3_nt: TGTGCCAGCAGTTCTGGGATATCCCACGAGCAGTACTTC
cdr3_aa: CASSSGISHEQYF

v_call: TRBV12-3/TRBV12-4
j_call: TRBJ2-5
clone_size: few
d_call: -
cdr3_nt: TGTGCCAGCAGCCTTTACAGGGTCTCAGAGACCCAGTACTTC
cdr3_aa: CASSLYRVSETQYF

v_call: TRBV12-3/TRBV12-4
j_call: TRBJ2-7
clone_size: -
d_call: -
cdr3_nt: TGTGCCAGCAGGTCGGTGGTAGGTCGGACCGGCAACGAGCAGTACTTC
cdr3_aa: CASRSVVGRTGNEQYF

v_call: TRBV20-1
j_call: TRBJ1-4
clone_size: few
d_call: -
cdr3_nt: TGCAGTGCTCCCCGCAAAGATCGGGGGGAAAAACTGTTTTTT
cdr3_aa: CSAPRKDRGEKLFF

v_call: TRBV7-2
j_call: TRBJ2-3
clone_size: few
d_call: -
cdr3_nt: TGTGCCAGCAGCAGGGCCAGAGCAGATACGCAGTATTTT
cdr3_aa: CASSRARADTQYF

v_call: TRBV20-1
j_call: TRBJ2-3
clone_size: many
d_call: -
cdr3_nt: TGCAGTGCTAGGCCTAATAGTCGGGGGCCTAGCACAGATACGCAGTATTTT
cdr3_aa: CSARPNSRGPSTDTQYF

v_call: TRBV5-5
j_call: TRBJ1-1
clone_size: many
d_call: -
cdr3_nt: TGTGCCAGCAGCTTGGGGGGCAGGTCGAACACTGAAGCTTTCTTT
cdr3_aa: CASSLGGRSNTEAFF

v_call: TRBV2
j_call: TRBJ1-3
clone_size: -
d_call: -
cdr3_nt: TGTGCCAGCAAGAGAGACCCTGGAAACACCATATATTTT
cdr3_aa: CASKRDPGNTIYF

v_call: TRBV3-1
j_call: TRBJ1-3
clone_size: few
d_call: TRBD1
cdr3_nt: TGTGCCAGCAGCCTAGGGGGCACGTATAGAAACACCATATATTTT
cdr3_aa: CASSLGGTYRNTIYF

v_call: TRBV6-1
j_call: TRBJ1-1
clone_size: few
d_call: TRBD1
cdr3_nt: TGTGCCAGCAGTACACAGGGGGGCACTGAAGCTTTCTTT
cdr3_aa: CASSTQGGTEAFF

v_call: TRBV6-5
j_call: TRBJ2-1
clone_size: -
d_call: TRBD2
cdr3_nt: TGTGCCAGCAGCTTAGCGGGGGGGACCTCATTGGAGCAGTTCTTC
cdr3_aa: CASSLAGGTSLEQFF

v_call: TRBV7-2
j_call: TRBJ1-2
clone_size: many
d_call: -
cdr3_nt: TGTGCCAGCAGCTCCCCAGGGCGGATGGCTGCGGATGGCTACACCTTC
cdr3_aa: CASSSPGRMAADGYTF

v_call: TRBV4-2
j_call: TRBJ1-1
clone_size: -
d_call: TRBD1
cdr3_nt: TGTGCCAGCAGCCAAGATGGACAGGCGAACACTGAAGCTTTCTTT
cdr3_aa: CASSQDGQANTEAFF

v_call: TRBV5-1
j_call: TRBJ1-1
clone_size: -
d_call: -
cdr3_nt: TGCGCCAGCAGCTTGGAGGCCGGACAGCCCATGAACACTGAAGCTTTCTTT
cdr3_aa: CASSLEAGQPMNTEAFF

v_call: TRBV10-2
j_call: TRBJ2-3
clone_size: many
d_call: -
cdr3_nt: TGCGCCAGCAGGGCCGACCCTAGACGAGATACGCAGTATTTT
cdr3_aa: CASRADPRRDTQYF

v_call: TRBV5-1
j_call: TRBJ2-1
clone_size: few
d_call: TRBD2
cdr3_nt: TGCGCCAGCAGCGCGACAATCGGGACTAGTAACCACAATGAGCAGTTCTTC
cdr3_aa: CASSATIGTSNHNEQFF

v_call: TRBV6-6
j_call: TRBJ1-5
clone_size: -
d_call: -
cdr3_nt: TGTGCCAGCAGTTACCAGGAGAGGCCCCAGCATTTT
cdr3_aa: CASSYQERPQHF

v_call: TRBV3-1
j_call: TRBJ2-1
clone_size: many
d_call: TRBD1
cdr3_nt: TGTGCCAGCAGCCAAGGAGGGACAGGGGGCAGTCTGTACTACAATGAGCAGTTCTTC
cdr3_aa: CASSQGGTGGSLYYNEQFF

v_call: TRBV6-1
j_call: TRBJ2-7
clone_size: many
d_call: TRBD1
cdr3_nt: TGTGCCAGCAGTCTCAGGGGGCTCAACGAGCAGTACTTC
cdr3_aa: CASSLRGLNEQYF

v_call: TRBV12-3/TRBV12-4
j_call: TRBJ2-5
clone_size: few
d_call: -
cdr3_nt: TGTGCCAGCAGACCCCAGGGTGGCGAGACCCAGTACTTC
cdr3_aa: CASRPQGGETQYF

v_call: TRBV15
j_call: TRBJ2-5
clone_size: many
d_call: -
cdr3_nt: TGTGCCACCAGCAGAGAACGAGGACAGAGCCAAGAGACCCAGTACTTC
cdr3_aa: CATSRERGQSQETQYF

v_call: TRBV12-3/TRBV12-4
j_call: TRBJ2-5
clone_size: -
d_call: TRBD2
cdr3_nt: TGTGCCAGCAGTTTCGAGCGGGGGGGATACCAGCAGACCCAGTACTTC
cdr3_aa: CASSFERGGYQQTQYF

v_call: TRBV28
j_call: TRBJ1-1
clone_size: -
d_call: TRBD1
cdr3_nt: TGTGCCAGCAGCCTTAAGACAGGGTCTGTGGGGGAAACGGCTTTCTTT
cdr3_aa: CASSLKTGSVGETAFF

v_call: TRBV5-5
j_call: TRBJ2-4
clone_size: many
d_call: -
cdr3_nt: TGTGCCAGCAGCTGGGTGACAGAAAACATTCAGTACTTC
cdr3_aa: CASSWVTENIQYF

v_call: TRBV7-9
j_call: TRBJ1-1
clone_size: -
d_call: TRBD1
cdr3_nt: TGTGCCAGCAGCGCACAGGGGGCGCTGACTGAAGCTTTCTTT
cdr3_aa: CASSAQGALTEAFF

v_call: TRBV5-1
j_call: TRBJ1-2
clone_size: few
d_call: TRBD1
cdr3_nt: TGCGCCAGCAGCTTGACCGGGACAGGGGGGTATGGCTACACCTTC
cdr3_aa: CASSLTGTGGYGYTF

v_call: TRBV6-2/TRBV6-3
j_call: TRBJ2-5
clone_size: few
d_call: TRBD2
cdr3_nt: TGTGCCAGCAGTGAGGGACTAGCGAGAGAGACCCAGTACTTC
cdr3_aa: CASSEGLARETQYF

v_call: TRBV19
j_call: TRBJ1-4
clone_size: few
d_call: -
cdr3_nt: TGTGCCAGTAGTCCCAGGACAGCTCCTAATGAAAAACTGTTTTTT
cdr3_aa: CASSPRTAPNEKLFF

v_call: TRBV2
j_call: TRBJ1-2
clone_size: -
d_call: -
cdr3_nt: TGTGCCAGCAGTGAACGTCTGTTTCCTTATGGCTACACCTTC
cdr3_aa: CASSERLFPYGYTF

v_call: TRBV5-5
j_call: TRBJ2-5
clone_size: -
d_call: -
cdr3_nt: TGTGCCAGCAGCTTTTGGGGGGCCCGAGAGACCCAGTACTTC
cdr3_aa: CASSFWGARETQYF

v_call: TRBV15
j_call: TRBJ2-1
clone_size: many
d_call: -
cdr3_nt: TGTGCCACCAGCAGTGGTTACAATGAGCAGTTCTTC
cdr3_aa: CATSSGYNEQFF

v_call: TRBV6-2/TRBV6-3
j_call: TRBJ2-5
clone_size: many
d_call: -
cdr3_nt: TGTGCCAGCAACGCGGGACGTGGGATCCAAGAGACCCAGTACTTC
cdr3_aa: CASNAGRGIQETQYF

v_call: TRBV30
j_call: TRBJ2-7
clone_size: few
d_call: -
cdr3_nt: TGTGCCTGGAGTGTACGGGATTCCTACGAGCAGTACTTC
cdr3_aa: CAWSVRDSYEQYF